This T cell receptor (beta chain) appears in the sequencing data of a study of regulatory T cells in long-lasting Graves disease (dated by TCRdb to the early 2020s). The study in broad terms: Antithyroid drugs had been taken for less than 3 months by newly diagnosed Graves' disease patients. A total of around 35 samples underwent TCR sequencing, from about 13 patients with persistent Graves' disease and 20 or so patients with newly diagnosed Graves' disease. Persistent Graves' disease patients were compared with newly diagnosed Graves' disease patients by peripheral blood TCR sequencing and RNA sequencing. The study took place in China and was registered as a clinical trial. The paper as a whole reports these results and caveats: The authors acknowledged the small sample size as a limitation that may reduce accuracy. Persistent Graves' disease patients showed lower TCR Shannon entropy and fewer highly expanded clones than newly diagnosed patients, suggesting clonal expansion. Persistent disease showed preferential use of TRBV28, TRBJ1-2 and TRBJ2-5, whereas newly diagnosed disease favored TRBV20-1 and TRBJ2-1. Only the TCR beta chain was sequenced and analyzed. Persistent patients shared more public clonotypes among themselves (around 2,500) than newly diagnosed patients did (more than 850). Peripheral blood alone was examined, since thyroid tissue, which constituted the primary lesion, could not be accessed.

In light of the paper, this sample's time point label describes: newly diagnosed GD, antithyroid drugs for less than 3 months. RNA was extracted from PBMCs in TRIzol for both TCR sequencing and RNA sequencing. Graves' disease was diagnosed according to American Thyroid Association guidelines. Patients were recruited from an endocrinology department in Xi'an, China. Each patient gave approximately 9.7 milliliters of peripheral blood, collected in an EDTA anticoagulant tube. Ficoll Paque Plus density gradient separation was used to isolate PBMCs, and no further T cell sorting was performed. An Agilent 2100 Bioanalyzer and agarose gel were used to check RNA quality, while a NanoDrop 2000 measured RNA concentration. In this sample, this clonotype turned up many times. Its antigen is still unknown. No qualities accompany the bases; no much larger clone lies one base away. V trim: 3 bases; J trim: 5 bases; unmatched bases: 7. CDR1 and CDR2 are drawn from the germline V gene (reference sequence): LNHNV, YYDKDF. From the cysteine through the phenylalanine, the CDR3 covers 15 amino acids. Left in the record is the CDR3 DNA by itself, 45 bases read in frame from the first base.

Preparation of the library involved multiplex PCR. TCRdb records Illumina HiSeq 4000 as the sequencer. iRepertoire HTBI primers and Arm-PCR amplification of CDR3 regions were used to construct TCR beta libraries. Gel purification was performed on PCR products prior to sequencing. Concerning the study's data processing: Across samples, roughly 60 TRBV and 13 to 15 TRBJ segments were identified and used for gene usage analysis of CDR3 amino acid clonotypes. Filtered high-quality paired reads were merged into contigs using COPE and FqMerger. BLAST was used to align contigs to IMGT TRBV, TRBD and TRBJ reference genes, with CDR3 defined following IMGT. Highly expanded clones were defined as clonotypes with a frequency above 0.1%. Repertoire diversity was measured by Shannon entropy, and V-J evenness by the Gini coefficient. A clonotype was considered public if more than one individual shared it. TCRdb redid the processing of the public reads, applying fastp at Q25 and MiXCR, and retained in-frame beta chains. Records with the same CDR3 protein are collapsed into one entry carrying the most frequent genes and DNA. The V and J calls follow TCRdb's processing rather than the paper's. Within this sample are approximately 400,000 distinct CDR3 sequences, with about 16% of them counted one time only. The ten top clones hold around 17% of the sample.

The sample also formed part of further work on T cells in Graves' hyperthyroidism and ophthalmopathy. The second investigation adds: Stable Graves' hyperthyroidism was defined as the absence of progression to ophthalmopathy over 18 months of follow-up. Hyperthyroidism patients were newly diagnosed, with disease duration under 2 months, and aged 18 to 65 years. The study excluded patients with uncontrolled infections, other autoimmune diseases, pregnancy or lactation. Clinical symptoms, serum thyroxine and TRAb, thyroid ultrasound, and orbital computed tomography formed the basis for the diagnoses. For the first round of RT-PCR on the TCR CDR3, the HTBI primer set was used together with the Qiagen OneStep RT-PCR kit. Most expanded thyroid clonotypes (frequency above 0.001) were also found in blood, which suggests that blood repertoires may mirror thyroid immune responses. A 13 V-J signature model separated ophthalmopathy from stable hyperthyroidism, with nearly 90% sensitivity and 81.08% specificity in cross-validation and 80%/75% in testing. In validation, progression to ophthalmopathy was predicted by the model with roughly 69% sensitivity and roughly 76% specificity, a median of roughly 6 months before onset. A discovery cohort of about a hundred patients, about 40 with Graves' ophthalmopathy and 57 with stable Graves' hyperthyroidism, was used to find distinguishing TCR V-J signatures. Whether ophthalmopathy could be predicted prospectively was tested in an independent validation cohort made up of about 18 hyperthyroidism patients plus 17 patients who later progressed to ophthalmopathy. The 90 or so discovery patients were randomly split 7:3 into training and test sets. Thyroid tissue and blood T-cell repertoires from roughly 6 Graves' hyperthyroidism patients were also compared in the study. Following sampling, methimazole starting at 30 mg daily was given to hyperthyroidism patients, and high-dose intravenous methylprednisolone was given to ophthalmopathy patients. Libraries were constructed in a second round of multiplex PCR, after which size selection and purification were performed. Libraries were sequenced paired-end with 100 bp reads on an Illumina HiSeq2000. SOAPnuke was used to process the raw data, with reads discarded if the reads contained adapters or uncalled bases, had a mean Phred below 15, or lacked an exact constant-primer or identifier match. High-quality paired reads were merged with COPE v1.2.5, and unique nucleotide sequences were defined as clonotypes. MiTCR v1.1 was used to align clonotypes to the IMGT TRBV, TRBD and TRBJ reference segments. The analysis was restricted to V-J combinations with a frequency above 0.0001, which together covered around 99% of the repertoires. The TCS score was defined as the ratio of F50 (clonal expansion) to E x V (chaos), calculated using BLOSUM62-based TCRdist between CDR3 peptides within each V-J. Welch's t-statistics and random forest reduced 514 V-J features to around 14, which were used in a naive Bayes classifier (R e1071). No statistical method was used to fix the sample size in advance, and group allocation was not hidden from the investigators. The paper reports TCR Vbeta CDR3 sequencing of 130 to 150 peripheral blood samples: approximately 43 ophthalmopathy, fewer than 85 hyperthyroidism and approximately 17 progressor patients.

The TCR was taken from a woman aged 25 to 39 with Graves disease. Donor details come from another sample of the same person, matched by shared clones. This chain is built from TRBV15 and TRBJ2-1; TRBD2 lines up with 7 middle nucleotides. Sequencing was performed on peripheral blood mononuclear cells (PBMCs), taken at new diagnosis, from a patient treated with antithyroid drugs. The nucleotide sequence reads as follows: TGTGCCACCAGCAGGGGGTCGGGAGGCCACAATGAGCAGTTCTTC. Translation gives CATSRGSGGHNEQFF.